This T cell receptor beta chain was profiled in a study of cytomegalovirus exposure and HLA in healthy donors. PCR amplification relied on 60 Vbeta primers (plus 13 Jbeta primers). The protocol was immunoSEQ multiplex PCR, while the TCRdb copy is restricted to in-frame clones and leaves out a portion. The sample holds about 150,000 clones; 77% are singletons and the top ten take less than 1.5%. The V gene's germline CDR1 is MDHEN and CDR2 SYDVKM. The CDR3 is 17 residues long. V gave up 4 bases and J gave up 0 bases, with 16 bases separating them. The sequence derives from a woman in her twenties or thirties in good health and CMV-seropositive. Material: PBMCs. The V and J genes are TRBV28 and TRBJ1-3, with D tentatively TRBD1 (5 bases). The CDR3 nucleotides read TGTGCCAGCAGTTCGCGCCCTGGGGGGAACTCTGGAAACACCATATATTTT. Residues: CASSSRPGGNSGNTIYF.